This T cell receptor beta chain emerged from a study of human T cells and chemical hapten exposure. V gave up 9 bases and J gave up 0 bases, with 16 bases separating them. Germline V gene data show CDR1 as LGHNT and CDR2 as FRNRAP. The CDR3 sequence is 15 residues long. Noted time point: pre-sensitization, week 0. Treatment described: therapeutic diphenylcyclopropenone sensitization with weekly scalp DPC. From the RACE reads, TCRdb called clonotypes with MiXCR, one entry per CDR3 protein. In the table there are about 260,000 distinct CDR3 sequences, more than 6.5% of which are singletons. This clonotype was sampled from a woman in her thirties or forties with alopecia areata. Some clones in this sample may be carry-over from other donors' samples. The source material was whole blood, sampled in connection with sensitization to the hapten diphenylcyclopropenone (DPC). This chain connects TRBV12-5 to TRBJ2-3; the D is unclear. DNA of the CDR3: TGTGCTAGCGCCCTCGGATGGGCTAGCACAGATACGCAGTATTTT. Translated: CASALGWASTDTQYF.